The 22 T cell receptor beta chains below come from one sample, sequenced in a study of regulatory T cells in long-lasting Graves disease. Time point of the sample: persistent/refractory GD, antithyroid drugs over 5 years with positive TRAb. PBMC RNA was the source of the TCR library. Researchers made TCR beta libraries by using iRepertoire HTBI primers and running Arm-PCR on CDR3 regions. TCRdb reprocessed the multiplex PCR reads with MiXCR, giving one entry per CDR3 protein. The sample contains fewer than 400,000 distinct CDR3 sequences, more than 20% of which appear only once. The sequencing here drew on peripheral blood mononuclear cells (PBMCs), taken when the disease was refractory, from a patient treated with antithyroid drugs. The receptors shown here come from a female donor with Graves disease.

This clonotype was seen a handful of times. V gene TRBV12-3 or TRBV12-4 combines with J gene TRBJ2-1; no firm D call. V was pared by 6 bases and J by 5 bases, with 17 bases between. The length of the CDR3 is 15 residues. In nucleotides, the CDR3 is TGTGCCAGCAGCCCCCGCTTGGACCTTGACAATGAGCAGTTCTTC. It translates to CASSPRLDLDNEQFF.

This clonotype has more than one count but fewer than ten. The V gene is TRBV19, the J gene TRBJ1-5; unclear D gene. The CDR3 runs to 16 residues. Germline V gene sequence: CDR1 LNHDA, CDR2 SQIVND (reference sequence). V was cut by 1 base and J by 2 bases, with 12 bases left in between. CDR3 bases: TGTGCCAGTAGTATAGCGGGCCCCCAGGGCAATCAGCCCCAGCATTTT. The encoded protein is CASSIAGPQGNQPQHF.

This chain connects TRBV5-6 to TRBJ2-2, with TRBD1 as a possible D gene (6 bases). Deletions cut 2 bases from V and 0 bases from J, with 11 bases between. Germline values: CDR1 SGHDT, CDR2 YYEEEE. The CDR3 contains 16 residues. Here the CDR3 reads CASSLGGGPNTGELFF. The CDR3 DNA reads TGTGCCAGCAGCTTAGGTGGGGGCCCGAACACCGGGGAGCTGTTTTTT.

This clonotype has a handful of counts. The V call is TRBV30, the J call TRBJ1-1; the match to TRBD1 covers 7 bases. This CDR3 has 15 residues. With V trimmed by 2 bases and J by 5 bases, 11 bases remained unmatched. Germline lookup yields CDR1 GTSNPN and CDR2 SVGIG (reference sequence). The CDR3 coding sequence is TGTGCCTGGAGTAAGGGGGCAGTTAGACGGACTGAAGCTTTCTTT. Amino acid sequence: CAWSKGAVRRTEAFF.

There are a few counts of this clonotype. With only one base between it and a far larger clone, this is likely a read error. This chain links TRBV28 with TRBJ1-1, with D uncertain. CDR3 length: 12 amino acids. Germline V CDR1 and CDR2: MDHEN, SYDVKM. The CDR3 region is CASSLGVTVAFF. In nucleotides, the CDR3 is TGTGCCAGCAGTTTAGGAGTCACTGTAGCTTTCTTT.

The table lists this clonotype with a few counts. The chain recombines TRBV24-1 with TRBJ1-2, with TRBD1 as a possible D gene (6 bases). Germline V gives CDR1 KGHDR, CDR2 SFDVKD. The CDR3 loop spans 14 amino acids. Between the trimmed V and J ends, which lost 4 bases and 6 bases, there was a span of 14 bases. CDR3 residues: CATSDGGQLNGYTF. CDR3 nucleotides: TGTGCCACCAGTGACGGGGGGCAACTAAATGGCTACACCTTC.

In this sample, this clonotype turned up many times. This rearrangement joins TRBV12-3 or TRBV12-4 to TRBJ2-7; 7 bases align to TRBD1. Trimming cost V 3 bases and J 5 bases; bases outside gene matches: 4. This CDR3 region has 13 residues. The CDR3 spells CASSFNRGNEQYF. CDR3 nucleotides: TGTGCCAGCAGTTTTAACAGGGGCAACGAGCAGTACTTC.

The rearrangement links TRBV9 to TRBJ2-2; D possibly corresponds to TRBD1 (5 bases). Germline CDR1 SGDLS, CDR2 YYNGEE. V gave up 5 bases and J gave up 0 bases, with 8 bases separating them. The CDR3 consists of 14 residues. The CDR3 sequence: CASSADTNTGELFF. The DNA for the CDR3 is TGTGCCAGCAGTGCGGACACGAACACCGGGGAGCTGTTTTTT.

This clonotype was found many times. This rearrangement joins TRBV6-2 or TRBV6-3 to TRBJ1-2; the match to TRBD1 covers 7 bases. The CDR3 is made up of 14 amino acids. CDR1 is MNHEY and CDR2 is SVGEGT in the germline V gene. The ends lost 4 bases at V and 4 bases at J; junction bases unmatched: 6. The CDR3 reads CASSSGTALYGYTF. The CDR3, as DNA: TGTGCCAGCAGTTCCGGGACAGCCCTCTATGGCTACACCTTC.

This chain connects TRBV20-1 to TRBJ2-7; 9 positions agree with TRBD1. V lost 7 bases, J lost 7 bases, and 14 bases stayed unmatched. The germline gives CDR1 DFQATT, CDR2 SNEGSKA (reference sequence). This CDR3 is built from 14 residues. CDR3 sequence: CSGATGTGMGEQYF. The CDR3 region has the DNA TGCAGTGGGGCGACCGGGACAGGGATGGGGGAGCAGTACTTC.

This clonotype was found many times. J is TRBJ2-5 and V is TRBV28; tentative D call: TRBD2 (5 bases). Looked up from germline, CDR1 is MDHEN and CDR2 is SYDVKM. Deletions cut 6 bases from V and 5 bases from J, with 22 bases between. CDR3 length equals 16 residues. The CDR3 DNA follows: TGTGCCAGCAGCAACGGTTTGGGAGTAGGGCTGGAGACCCAGTACTTC. It translates to CASSNGLGVGLETQYF.

The chain couples TRBV12-5 to TRBJ1-5; D might be TRBD1 (5 bases). The germline V gene encodes CDR1 LGHNT and CDR2 FRNRAP. The V end lost 6 bases, the J end lost 6 bases, and 12 bases lay between the germline ends. The CDR3 extends over 13 amino acids. The CDR3 reads CASGPQGFQPQHF. Written as DNA, the CDR3 is TGTGCTAGTGGCCCTCAGGGTTTTCAGCCCCAGCATTTT.

The J gene is TRBJ2-1, the V gene TRBV30; D ambiguous. Per the germline V gene, CDR1 is GTSNPN and CDR2 is SVGIG (reference sequence). The CDR3 length is 14 residues. V gave up 2 bases and J gave up 0 bases, with 8 bases separating them. The CDR3 coding sequence is TGTGCCTGGAGTCGCATCCCCTCCTACAATGAGCAGTTCTTC. It encodes CAWSRIPSYNEQFF.

The table lists this clonotype with a few counts. The rearrangement links TRBV11-1 to TRBJ1-1; unclear D gene. The CDR3 is made up of 14 amino acids. Trimming removed 0 bases at V and 5 bases at J, with 10 bases between. CDR1 and CDR2 (germline): SGHAT, FQDESV (reference sequence). CDR3 protein: CASSLAISGTEAFF. The CDR3 DNA follows: TGTGCCAGCAGCTTAGCCATTTCGGGTACTGAAGCTTTCTTT.

This clonotype has ten or more counts. The rearrangement joins TRBV14 to TRBJ2-5, with D hard to call. This CDR3 has 15 amino acids. Germline V gene lookup returns CDR1 SGHDN and CDR2 FVKESK. V lost 0 bases and J lost 1, with 9 bases in between. The DNA for the CDR3 is TGTGCCAGCAGCCAAGATCGTAGATTCCAAGAGACCCAGTACTTC. Translation gives CASSQDRRFQETQYF.

The rearrangement uses TRBV5-1 and TRBJ1-1; perhaps TRBD1 as D (5 bases). This CDR3 spans 14 amino acids. Germline V gene data show CDR1 as SGHRS and CDR2 as YFSETQ. V was cut by 5 bases and J by 4 bases, with 15 bases left in between. The CDR3 nucleotides read TGCGCCAGCAGGCGTCCCTCCGGGGCCACTGAAGCTTTCTTT. It is translated as CASRRPSGATEAFF.

The J gene is TRBJ2-7, the V gene TRBV19; possible D gene TRBD2, 5 bases. The CDR3 totals 14 residues. The germline gives CDR1 LNHDA, CDR2 SQIVND (reference sequence). Trimming pared 6 bases from V and 1 base from J, leaving 13 bases between. In DNA form, the CDR3 reads TGTGCCAGTAGGCCGGGAATTATTTCCTACGAGCAGTACTTC. As protein: CASRPGIISYEQYF.

The gene calls are TRBV5-5 and TRBJ1-2, with D unclear. The V end was cut by 0 bases, the J end by 1 base, with 22 bases between. The V gene's germline CDR1 is SGHKS and CDR2 YYEKEE (reference sequence). The CDR3 has 19 amino acids. CDR3: CASSLGSVGRGLNNYGYTF. CDR3 nucleotide sequence: TGTGCCAGCAGCTTGGGTTCCGTAGGTCGGGGTTTGAATAACTATGGCTACACCTTC.

This clonotype was counted between two and nine times. The rearrangement joins TRBV10-3 to TRBJ1-1; D is possibly TRBD1 (6 bases). This CDR3 has 14 amino acids. The V end lost 7 bases, the J end lost 1 base, and 13 bases lay between the germline ends. CDR1 and CDR2 from the germline V gene are ENHRY and SYGVKD. The CDR3: CAITRTEQNTEAFF. CDR3 DNA: TGTGCCATCACCCGGACAGAACAGAACACTGAAGCTTTCTTT.

This clonotype was detected ten times or more. The chain has TRBV10-1 and TRBJ1-1; unclear D gene. Trimming pared 8 bases from V and 5 bases from J, leaving 12 bases between. The CDR3 totals 12 residues. Germline V gene sequence: CDR1 WNHNN, CDR2 SYGVQD (reference sequence). The DNA of the CDR3 is TGCGCCAGCTCCAGATCGGGGACTGAAGCTTTCTTT. It translates to CASSRSGTEAFF.

V is TRBV7-9 and J is TRBJ2-5; D is uncertain. V was pared by 3 bases and J by 5 bases, with 7 bases between. The CDR3 totals 12 residues. Germline V CDR1 and CDR2: SEHNR, FQNEAQ (reference sequence). The CDR3 is CASSFISETQYF. CDR3 nucleotide sequence: TGTGCCAGCAGCTTCATTAGTGAGACCCAGTACTTC.

In its sample, this clonotype was seen a few times. The chain is built from TRBV27 and TRBJ2-1; D is perhaps TRBD1 (6 bases). The CDR3 extends over 14 amino acids. Trimming pared 8 bases from V and 5 bases from J, leaving 16 bases between. Per the germline V gene, CDR1 is MNHEY and CDR2 is SMNVEV (reference sequence). CDR3 amino acids: CASAIGTINNEQFF. CDR3 DNA: TGTGCCAGCGCGATCGGGACAATTAACAATGAGCAGTTCTTC.